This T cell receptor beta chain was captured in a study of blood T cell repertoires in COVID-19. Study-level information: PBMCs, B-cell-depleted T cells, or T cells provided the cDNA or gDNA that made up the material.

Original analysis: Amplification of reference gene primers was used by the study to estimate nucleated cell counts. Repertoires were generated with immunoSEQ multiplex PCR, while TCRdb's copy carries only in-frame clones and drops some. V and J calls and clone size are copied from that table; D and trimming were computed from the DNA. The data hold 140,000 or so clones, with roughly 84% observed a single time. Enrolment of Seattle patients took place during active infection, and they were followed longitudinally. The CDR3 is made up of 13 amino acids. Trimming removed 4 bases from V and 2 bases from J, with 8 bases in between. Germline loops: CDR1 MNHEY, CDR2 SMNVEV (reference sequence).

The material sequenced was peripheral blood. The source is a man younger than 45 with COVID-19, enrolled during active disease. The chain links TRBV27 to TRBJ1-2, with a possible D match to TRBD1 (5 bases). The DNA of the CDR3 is TGTGCCAGCAGTTGGGGGGTCAACTATGGCTACACCTTC. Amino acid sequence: CASSWGVNYGYTF.